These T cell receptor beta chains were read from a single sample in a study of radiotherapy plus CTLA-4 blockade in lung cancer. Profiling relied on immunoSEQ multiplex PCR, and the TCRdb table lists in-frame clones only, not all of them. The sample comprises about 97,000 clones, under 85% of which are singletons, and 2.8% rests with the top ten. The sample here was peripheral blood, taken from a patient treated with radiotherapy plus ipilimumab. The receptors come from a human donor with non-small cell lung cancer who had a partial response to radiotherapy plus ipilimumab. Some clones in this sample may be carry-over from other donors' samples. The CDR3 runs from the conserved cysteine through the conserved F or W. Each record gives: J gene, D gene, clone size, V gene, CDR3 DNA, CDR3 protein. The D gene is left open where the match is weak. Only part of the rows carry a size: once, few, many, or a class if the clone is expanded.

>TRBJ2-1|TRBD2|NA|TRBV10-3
TGTGCCATCAGTGGCGGGGGGGGCAATGAGCAGTTCTTC
CAISGGGGNEQFF
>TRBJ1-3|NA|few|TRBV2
TGTGCCAGCAGTCGGAGTCCTGGAAACACCATATATTTT
CASSRSPGNTIYF
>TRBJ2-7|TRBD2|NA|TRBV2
TGTGCCAGCAGGGAAGCGGGGGGACGCTACGAGCAGTACTTC
CASREAGGRYEQYF
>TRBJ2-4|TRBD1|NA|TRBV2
TGTGCCAGCATTCCTGGACAGGGCTCGTTGGACATTCAGTACTTC
CASIPGQGSLDIQYF
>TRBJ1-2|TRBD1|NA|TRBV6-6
TGTGCCAGCGTTAGCGACAGGGCGATTAACTATGGCTACACCTTC
CASVSDRAINYGYTF
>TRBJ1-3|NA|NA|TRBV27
TGTGCCTCCTGGGCGCAGGGTTCTTCCATATATTTT
CASWAQGSSIYF
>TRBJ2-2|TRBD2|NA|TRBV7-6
TGTGCCAGCAGCGTACTAGCGGCGAACACCGGGGAGCTGTTTTTT
CASSVLAANTGELFF
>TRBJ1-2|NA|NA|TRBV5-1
TGCGCCAGCAGCTTGGACAGGGTCGGGGACGGCTACACCTTC
CASSLDRVGDGYTF
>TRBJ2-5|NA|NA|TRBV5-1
TGCGCCAGCAGCTGGGGGGCAGCGGGACAAGAGACCCAGTACTTC
CASSWGAAGQETQYF
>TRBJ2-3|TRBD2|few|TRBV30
TGTGCCTGTCATGGACTAGCGGGAGGCACAGATACGCAGTATTTT
CACHGLAGGTDTQYF
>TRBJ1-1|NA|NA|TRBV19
TGTGCCAGTAGTATCCCCAGAGGTGGGAACACTGAAGCTTTCTTT
CASSIPRGGNTEAFF
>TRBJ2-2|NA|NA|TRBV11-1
TGTGCCAGCAACGAGTACACCGGGGAGCTGTTTTTT
CASNEYTGELFF
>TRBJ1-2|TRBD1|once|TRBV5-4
TGTGCCAGCAGGTACAGGGGGCTAGGAGATGGCTACACCTTC
CASRYRGLGDGYTF
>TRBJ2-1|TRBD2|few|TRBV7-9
TGTGCCAGCAGCTTCTCAGCGGGAGTAAATGAGCAGTTCTTC
CASSFSAGVNEQFF
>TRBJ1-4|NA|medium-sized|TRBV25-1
TGTGCCAGCAGGGCGGACGGGGGGAATGAAAAACTGTTTTTT
CASRADGGNEKLFF
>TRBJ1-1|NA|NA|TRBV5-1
TGCGCCAGCAGCTTGTTGGGGGGGAACACTGAAGCTTTCTTT
CASSLLGGNTEAFF
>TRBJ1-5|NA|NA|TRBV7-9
TGTGCCAGCAGCTCAGGGAGGGGAGGCCAAAGCAATCAGCCCCAGCATTTT
CASSSGRGGQSNQPQHF
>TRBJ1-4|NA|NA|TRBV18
TGTGCCAGCTCACCAGGGCTTAATGAAAAACTGTTTTTT
CASSPGLNEKLFF
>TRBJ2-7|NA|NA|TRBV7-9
TGTGCCAGCAGCTTAGGGACAGTAAGCGAGCAGTACTTC
CASSLGTVSEQYF
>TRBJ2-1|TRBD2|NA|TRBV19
TGTGCCACTTCGGGGGGGAGGGGGAATGAGCAGTTCTTC
CATSGGRGNEQFF
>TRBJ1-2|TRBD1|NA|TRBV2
TGTGCCAGCAGTGAAGGCCGGGACAGGGCGGGCTACACCTTC
CASSEGRDRAGYTF
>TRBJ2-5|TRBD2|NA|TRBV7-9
TGTGCCAGCAGCTTAGGGAGCGGGAACCTCCAAGAGACCCAGTACTTC
CASSLGSGNLQETQYF
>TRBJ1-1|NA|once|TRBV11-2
TGTGCCAGCAGCTCCCCAACGACTCTGTCGAACACTGAAGCTTTCTTT
CASSSPTTLSNTEAFF
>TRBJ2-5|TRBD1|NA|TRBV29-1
TGCAGCGTTGAGGACAGGGGCTTGAAGACCCAGTACTTC
CSVEDRGLKTQYF
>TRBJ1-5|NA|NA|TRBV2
TGTGCCAGCAGTATTGACAGTCTTAGCAATCAGCCCCAGCATTTT
CASSIDSLSNQPQHF
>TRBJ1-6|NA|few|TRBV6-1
TGTGCCAGCCGATTCAGAAATTCACCCCTCCACTTT
CASRFRNSPLHF
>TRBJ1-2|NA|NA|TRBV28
TGTGCCGGGGAAGGACCACAGGTGGGCTACACCTTC
CAGEGPQVGYTF
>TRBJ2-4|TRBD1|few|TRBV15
TGTGCCACCAGCACGGACAGGGTCAAAAACATTCAGTACTTC
CATSTDRVKNIQYF
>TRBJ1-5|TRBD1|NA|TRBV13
TGTGCCAGCAGCTTAGGGACAGGGGGGGATCAGCCCCAGCATTTT
CASSLGTGGDQPQHF
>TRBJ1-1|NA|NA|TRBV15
TGTGCCACCAGCAGGGGAGACAGGAGGAACACTGAAGCTTTCTTT
CATSRGDRRNTEAFF